The clone carrying this T cell receptor (beta chain) was observed a handful of times. The antigen is undetermined. CDR1 is DFQATT and CDR2 is SNEGSKA in the germline V gene (reference sequence). V lost 4 bases to trimming and J lost 7 bases, with 11 bases between them. The CDR3 totals 12 residues. These data are taken from a study of T cells in Graves' hyperthyroidism and ophthalmopathy. There were TCR beta CDR3 regions amplified from RNA transcripts. Carried out on the TCR CDR3, a first-round RT-PCR used the HTBI primer set. MiXCR, run by TCRdb on the multiplex PCR reads, gives a single entry per CDR3 protein. There are approximately 720,000 distinct CDR3 sequences in the sample; roughly a sixth occur only once, and 16% lies in the top ten. Whole-study findings and limits: Ophthalmopathy, as predicted by the model, came a median 6.5 months after the prediction.

Hyperthyroidism patients were newly diagnosed, had disease duration under 2 months, and were aged 18 to 65 years. Used for diagnoses were clinical symptoms, serum thyroxine and TRAb, thyroid ultrasound and orbital computed tomography. The sample consisted of blood. The sequence derives from a woman in her 50s with Graves' hyperthyroidism that later progressed to Graves' ophthalmopathy. The chain employs TRBV20-1 and TRBJ1-5; D gene uncertain. Here the CDR3 reads CSAKLEGQPQHF. The CDR3 DNA reads as TGCAGTGCTAAACTCGAAGGACAGCCCCAGCATTTT.